Given below is one TCR beta chain in context. Its specific antigen is unknown. The read falls 3 residues short of the CDR3 end, and the missing part is taken from the germline J gene. This entry belongs to a study of T cells in women clearing cervical HPV infection (dated by TCRdb to 2017 to 2018). Concerning the study at large: Cases were about two dozen women with histologically confirmed HPV16-related CIN3 or worse, including 2 invasive cancers. The 20 to 25 controls were women who cleared a single incident HPV16 infection within 12 months without developing precancer or cancer. Case blood was taken at the visit when the lesion was first identified, whereas control blood was taken when infection was no longer detected. Among cases, blood sampling occurred a median of about 150 days after lesion detection, with an interquartile range of roughly 90 to 200 days. Because only a few women had HLA typing data, the possibility that HLA type acted as a confounder could not be ruled out. Nested within Costa Rica's Guanacaste HPV Natural History Study, an exploratory proof-of-principle case-control study compared TCR repertoires across cervical HPV16 outcomes. Cases were matched to controls by age within five years and by the year the sample was collected. Cases had a median age of approximately 34 years and controls had a median age of about 41, with no significant differences in baseline characteristics. The parent cohort enrolled roughly 9,400 women aged 18 or older in Guanacaste, Costa Rica, in about 1993 to 1994 and followed the women for around seven years. Five blinded duplicates per group were added as quality controls, giving around 60 samples: some 50 participants and about ten replicates. General study outcomes and caveats: Whether associations preceded infection or resulted from infection could not be shown with the cross-sectional design, and effector/memory subsets and HPV-specific T cells were not isolated. Random forest classifiers that combined richness and V gene abundances separated cases from controls with an estimated AUC of under 0.85. Significantly higher TCR repertoire richness was observed in CIN3+ cases than in controls across sequencing depths, whereas no difference in evenness was found. Cases had lower TRBV6-7 relative abundance than controls (0.11% versus 0.16%; Bonferroni P = 0.0008). Because the number of T cells per sample was unknown, the richness differences could reflect varying T-cell content rather than repertoire biology.

At the junction V is shortened by 7 bases and J by 3 bases; bases outside the gene matches: 14. CDR1 and CDR2, looked up from the germline V gene, are SGHRS and YFSETQ. There are 16 amino acids in the CDR3, from cysteine to phenylalanine inclusive. Sequencing covers 39 bases of the CDR3, shown here with the frame starting at base 1. Every participant had a single incident cervical HPV16 infection, and women with prevalent HPV16 infections were excluded. Cervical HPV DNA was detected by MY09/MY11 PCR, and genotyping was performed by dot-blot hybridization. Approximately 16 mL of heparinized blood were centrifuged, and the buffy coat was aliquoted, frozen at -30°C, then stored at -80°C. QIAGEN kits were used to extract genomic DNA from the buffy coat specimens. The immunoSEQ assay used multiplex PCR to amplify TCR beta CDR3 regions from an average of approximately 1,300 ng of genomic DNA per sample. Primer bias was corrected in the assay by using a complete synthetic TCR repertoire to establish an amplification baseline. Amplicons were sequenced on the Illumina platform. As for how the authors treated the data: Sequences were error-corrected by clustering with frequency ratios and a modified nearest-neighbor algorithm and were then analyzed in the immunoSEQ Analyzer with IMGT gene definitions. At each rarefaction depth, TCR richness and evenness were averaged across 20 rarefaction repeats, and samples with fewer sequences than that depth were excluded. V, D and J gene relative abundances were compared between groups with Wilcoxon rank sum tests, applying FDR correction. In the blinded duplicates, the intraclass correlation was about 96% for TCR richness and averaged about 79% across 66 gene segments. TCRdb limited this immuneACCESS table to in-frame rearrangements with V and J called. A share of clones is missing; checked studies link under half to unresolved V genes, and the rest is unexplained. From that table come the V and J calls and clone size; the DNA was used to work out D and trimming. This sample's table carries under 20,000 clones. The ten largest clones represent around 3% of the sample.

Sequenced material: blood buffy coat. The origin of this receptor is a woman between 18 and 75 years old with a cervical HPV16 infection that either progressed to CIN3+ or cleared (not recorded which). The chain couples TRBV5-1 to TRBJ2-3; 7 central nucleotides agree with TRBD1. The CDR3 amino acid sequence is: CASRLRQGSRTDTQYF. Partial CDR3 DNA: TGCGCCAGCCGATTAAGACAGGGTTCGAGGACAGATACG.